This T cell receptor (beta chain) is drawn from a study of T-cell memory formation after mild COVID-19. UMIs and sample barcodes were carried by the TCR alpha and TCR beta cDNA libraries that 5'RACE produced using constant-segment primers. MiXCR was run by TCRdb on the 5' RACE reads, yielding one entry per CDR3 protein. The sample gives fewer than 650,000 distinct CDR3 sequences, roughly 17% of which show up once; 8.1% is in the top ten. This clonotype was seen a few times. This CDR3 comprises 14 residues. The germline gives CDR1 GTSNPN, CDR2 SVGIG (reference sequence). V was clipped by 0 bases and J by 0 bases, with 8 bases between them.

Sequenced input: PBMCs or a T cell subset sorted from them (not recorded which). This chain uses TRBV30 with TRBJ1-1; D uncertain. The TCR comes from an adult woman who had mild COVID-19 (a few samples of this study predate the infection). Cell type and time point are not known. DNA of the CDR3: TGTGCCTGGAGTGTGGCCCACGTGAACACTGAAGCTTTCTTT. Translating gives CAWSVAHVNTEAFF.